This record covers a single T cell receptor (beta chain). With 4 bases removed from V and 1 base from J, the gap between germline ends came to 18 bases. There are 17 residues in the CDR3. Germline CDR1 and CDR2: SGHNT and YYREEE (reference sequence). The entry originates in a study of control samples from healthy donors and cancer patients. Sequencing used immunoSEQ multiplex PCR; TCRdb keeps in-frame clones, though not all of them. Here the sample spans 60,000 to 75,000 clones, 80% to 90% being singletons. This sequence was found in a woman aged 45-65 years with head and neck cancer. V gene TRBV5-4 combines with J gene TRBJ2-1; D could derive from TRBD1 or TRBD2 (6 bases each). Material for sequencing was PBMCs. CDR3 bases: TGTGCCAGCAGCGATGGAGGGGGGCCACTTTCCTACAATGAGCAGTTCTTC. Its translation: CASSDGGGPLSYNEQFF.